This T cell receptor (beta chain) came from a study of blood T cell repertoires in COVID-19. In germline, CDR1 is MNHNY, CDR2 SVGAGI (reference sequence). Trimming removed 7 bases at V and 8 bases at J, with 9 bases between. CDR3 length equals 11 residues. In the authors' workflow: Estimation of nucleated cell counts was performed using reference gene primer amplification. The method was immunoSEQ multiplex PCR; TCRdb's version includes in-frame clones alone and lacks a portion of them. Clone size and the V and J calls come from that table; the DNA yielded D and trimming. In the table there are approximately 350,000 clones, 85% to 90% of which are singletons.

This receptor was identified in a woman aged 50 to 60 with COVID-19, enrolled during active disease. This chain uses TRBV6-6 with TRBJ2-1; D remains unclear. Sequencing was carried out using peripheral blood. The CDR3 sequence is CASTPGDEQFF. The CDR3 DNA is TGTGCCAGCACGCCGGGTGATGAGCAGTTCTTC.